The 9 T cell receptor beta chains below come from one sample, sequenced in a study of CD8+ T cells in alopecia areata. The treatment denotes: oral pan-JAK inhibitor, 5-10 mg twice daily. Sequencing templates came from extracted RNA that was reverse transcribed into cDNA. The data were produced by immunoSEQ multiplex PCR, yet TCRdb's version contains in-frame clones alone and is incomplete. This table has some 160,000 clones, about 71% appearing once. The specimen comprised CD4+ T cells sorted from blood, sampled at week 4, from a patient treated with tofacitinib. All receptors come from a human donor with alopecia areata.

This clone is a singleton in its sample. This chain joins TRBV7-9 and TRBJ1-5; D might be TRBD1 (5 bases). This CDR3 spans 15 amino acids. Germline CDR1 and CDR2: SEHNR and FQNEAQ (reference sequence). The V end lost 4 bases, the J end lost 1 base, and 11 bases lay between the germline ends. For the CDR3, the DNA is TGTGCCAGCAGCTCCCTAGAGGGGAGCAATCAGCCCCAGCATTTT. Protein sequence: CASSSLEGSNQPQHF.

J is TRBJ1-2 and V is TRBV7-9; unclear D gene. Germline lookup yields CDR1 SEHNR and CDR2 FQNEAQ (reference sequence). The CDR3 spans 13 residues. With 1 base removed from V and 8 bases from J, the gap between germline ends came to 11 bases. The CDR3 DNA reads TGTGCCAGCAGCTTAGTCAGCCCCCGGGGCTACACCTTC. Residues: CASSLVSPRGYTF.

The rearrangement uses TRBV29-1 and TRBJ1-1, with TRBD1 matching over 8 bases. In germline, CDR1 is SQVTM, CDR2 ANQGSEA. The junction had 4 bases not matched to a gene; V was cut back by 6 bases and J by 4 bases. This CDR3 is built from 12 residues. The CDR3 is CSVDRETTEAFF. As DNA, the CDR3 is TGCAGCGTGGACAGGGAGACCACTGAAGCTTTCTTT.

The chain has TRBV4-2 and TRBJ2-3, with D possibly being TRBD2 (7 bases). This CDR3 has 16 residues. Trimming took off 5 bases at V and 2 bases at J, with 17 bases between the two ends. The germline gives CDR1 LGHNA, CDR2 YNFKEQ. The CDR3 loop is CASSLRGGAATDTQYF. The CDR3 nucleotides are TGTGCCAGCAGCTTAAGGGGGGGGGCCGCCACAGATACGCAGTATTTT.

The chain combines TRBV9 with TRBJ2-1, with 10 nucleotides matching TRBD2. The germline V gene has CDR1 SGDLS and CDR2 YYNGEE. V trimming: 0 bases; J trimming: 0 bases; junction bases outside the gene matches: 3. The CDR3 is made up of 17 amino acids. CDR3 region: CASSVGIAGGSYNEQFF. The CDR3 nucleotides read TGTGCCAGCAGCGTAGGTATAGCGGGGGGCTCCTACAATGAGCAGTTCTTC.

The chain uses TRBV30 and TRBJ1-3; TRBD1 might be the D (5 bases). Germline CDR1 GTSNPN, CDR2 SVGIG (reference sequence). V lost 1 base and J 4 bases, leaving 23 bases between the germline ends. This CDR3 spans 18 amino acids. The CDR3 sequence: CAWSAGVLGTARGNTIYF. The CDR3 region has the DNA TGTGCCTGGAGTGCCGGGGTCCTGGGGACGGCACGAGGAAACACCATATATTTT.

The rearrangement uses TRBV5-1 and TRBJ2-7; D unresolved. CDR3 length equals 13 residues. The germline gives CDR1 SGHRS, CDR2 YFSETQ. With 4 bases removed from V and 3 bases from J, the gap between germline ends came to 11 bases. CDR3 residues: CASSMDVYYEQYF. The CDR3, as DNA: TGCGCCAGCAGCATGGACGTATACTACGAGCAGTACTTC.

The chain joins TRBV7-2 to TRBJ1-4, with D possibly TRBD1 on 5 matching bases. CDR3 length equals 14 residues. Germline V gives CDR1 SGHTA, CDR2 FQGNSA. V was clipped by 5 bases and J by 8 bases, with 15 bases between them. The CDR3 is CASSPGGGYEKLFF. The CDR3 region has the DNA TGTGCCAGCAGCCCCGGTGGGGGTTACGAAAAACTGTTTTTT. The full variable domain, rest sourced from reference TRBV7-2 and TRBJ1-4, is GAGVSQSPSNKVTEKGKDVELRCDPISGHTALYWYRQSLGQGLEFLIYFQGNSAPDKSGLPSDRFSAERTGGSVSTLTIQRTQQEDSAVYLCASSPGGGYEKLFFGSGTQLSVL.

The V and J genes are TRBV7-9 and TRBJ2-7; D might be TRBD2 (6 bases). CDR1 and CDR2 from the germline V gene are SEHNR and FQNEAQ (reference sequence). The CDR3 has 14 amino acids. With 5 bases removed from V and 2 bases from J, the gap between germline ends came to 13 bases. The CDR3: CASSPRDWTYEQYF. The CDR3 DNA follows: TGTGCCAGCAGCCCACGGGACTGGACCTACGAGCAGTACTTC.